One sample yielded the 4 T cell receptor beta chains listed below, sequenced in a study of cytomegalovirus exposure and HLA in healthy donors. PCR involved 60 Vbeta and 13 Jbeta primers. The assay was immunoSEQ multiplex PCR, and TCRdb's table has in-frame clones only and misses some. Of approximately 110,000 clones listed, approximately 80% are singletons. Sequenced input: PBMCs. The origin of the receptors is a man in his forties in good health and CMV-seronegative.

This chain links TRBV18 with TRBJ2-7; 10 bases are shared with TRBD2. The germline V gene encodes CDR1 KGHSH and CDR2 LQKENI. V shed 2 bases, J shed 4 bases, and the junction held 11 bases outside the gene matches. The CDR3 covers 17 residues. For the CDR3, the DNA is TGTGCCAGCTCACCATTGTCCACGACTAGCGGGCCTTACGAGCAGTACTTC. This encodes CASSPLSTTSGPYEQYF.

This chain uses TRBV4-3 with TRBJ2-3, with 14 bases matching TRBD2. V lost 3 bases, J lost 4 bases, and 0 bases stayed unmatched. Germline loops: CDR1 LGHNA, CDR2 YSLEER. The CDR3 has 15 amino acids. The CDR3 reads CASSQTSGGADTQYF. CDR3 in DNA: TGCGCCAGCAGCCAGACTAGCGGGGGGGCAGATACGCAGTATTTT.

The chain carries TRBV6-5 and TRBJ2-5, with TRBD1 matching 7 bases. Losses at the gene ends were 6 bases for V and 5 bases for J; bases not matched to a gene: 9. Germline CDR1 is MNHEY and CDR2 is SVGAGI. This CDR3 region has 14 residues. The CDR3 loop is CASSGTELLETQYF. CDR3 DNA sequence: TGTGCCAGCAGCGGGACAGAGCTTTTGGAGACCCAGTACTTC.

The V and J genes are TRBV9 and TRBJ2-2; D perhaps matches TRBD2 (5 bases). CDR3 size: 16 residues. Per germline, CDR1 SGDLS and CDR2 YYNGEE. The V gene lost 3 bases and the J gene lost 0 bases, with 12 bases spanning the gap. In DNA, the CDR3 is TGTGCCAGCAGCGCCTACTATAGCGCGAACACCGGGGAGCTGTTTTTT. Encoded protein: CASSAYYSANTGELFF.